Only a few counts were recorded for the clone carrying this TCR beta chain. Its specificity is unknown. All participating donors were Caucasian adults from Nashville, Tennessee. Genomic DNA of every subset was divided equally among multiple immunoSEQ plates. Study processing details: ImmunoSEQ only sent back junction sequences with no quality scores, so filtering was done differently. Assay: immunoSEQ multiplex PCR; the TCRdb copy retains only in-frame clones and omits some. V, J and clone size were drawn from that table, and D and trimming were deduced from the DNA. This sample yields around 480,000 clones, of which over 75% are seen a single time; about an eighth belongs to the top ten. Germline lookup yields CDR1 SNHLY and CDR2 FYNNEI. Deletions cut 11 bases from V and 0 bases from J, with 13 bases between. This CDR3 contains 13 residues. This sample is part of a study of shared clonotypes between healthy human individuals. Findings of the study overall: Sequencing depth was a factor that was expected to affect clonotype sharing among donors.

The chain is built from TRBV2 and TRBJ1-1; the D gene is possibly TRBD1 (6 bases). The source of this sequence is a woman between 40 and 55 years old in good health. Some clones in this sample may be carry-over from other donors' samples. Input material: PBMCs. The CDR3 coding sequence is TGTGCCGCACAGGGTGACATGAACACTGAAGCTTTCTTT. Protein product: CAAQGDMNTEAFF. Supplemented by reference TRBV2 and TRBJ1-1, the full variable domain reads EPEVTQTPSHQVTQMGQEVILRCVPISNHLYFYWYRQILGQKVEFLVSFYNNEISEKSEIFDDQFSVERPDGSNFTLKIRSTKLEDSAMYFCAAQGDMNTEAFFGQGTRLTVV.